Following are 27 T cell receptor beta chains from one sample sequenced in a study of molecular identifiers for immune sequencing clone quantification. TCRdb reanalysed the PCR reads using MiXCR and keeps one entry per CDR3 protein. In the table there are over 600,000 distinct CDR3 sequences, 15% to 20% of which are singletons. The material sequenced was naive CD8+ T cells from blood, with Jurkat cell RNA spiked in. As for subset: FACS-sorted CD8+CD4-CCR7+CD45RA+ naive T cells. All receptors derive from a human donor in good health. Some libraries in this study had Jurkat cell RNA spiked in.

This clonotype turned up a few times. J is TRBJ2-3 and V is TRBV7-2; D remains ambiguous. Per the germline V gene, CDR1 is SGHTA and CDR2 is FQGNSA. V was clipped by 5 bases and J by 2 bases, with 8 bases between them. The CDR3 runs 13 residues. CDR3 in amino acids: CASSPLYTDTQYF. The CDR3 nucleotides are TGTGCCAGCAGCCCCCTATACACAGATACGCAGTATTTT.

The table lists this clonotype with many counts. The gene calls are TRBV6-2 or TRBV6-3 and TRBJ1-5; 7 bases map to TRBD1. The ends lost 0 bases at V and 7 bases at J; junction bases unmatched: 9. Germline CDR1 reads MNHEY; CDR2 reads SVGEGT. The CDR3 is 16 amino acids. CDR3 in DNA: TGTGCCAGCAGTTACTCTAGGGGGCCAGCCATCCAGCCCCAGCATTTT. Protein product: CASSYSRGPAIQPQHF.

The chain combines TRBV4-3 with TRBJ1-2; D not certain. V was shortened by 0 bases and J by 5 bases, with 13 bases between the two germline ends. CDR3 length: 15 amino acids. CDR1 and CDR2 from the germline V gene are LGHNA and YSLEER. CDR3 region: CASSQDWPGPYGYTF. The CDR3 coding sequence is TGCGCCAGCAGCCAAGATTGGCCGGGTCCGTATGGCTACACCTTC.

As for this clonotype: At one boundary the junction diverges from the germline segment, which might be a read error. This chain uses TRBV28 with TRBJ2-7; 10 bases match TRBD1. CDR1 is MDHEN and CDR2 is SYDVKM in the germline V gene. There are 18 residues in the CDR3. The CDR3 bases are TGTGCCAGCAGTTCCCCGATCTTCCGGGACAGGGGAGGCTACAAGCAGTACTTC. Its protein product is CASSSPIFRDRGGYKQYF.

CDR3 in DNA: TGTGCCAGCAGCAAAGACGGGACAGGGTATGTTGGCAAAAACATTCAGTACTTC. Amino acids: CASSKDGTGYVGKNIQYF. This chain links TRBV21-1 with TRBJ2-4; TRBD1, the table's D call, lacks a check against the DNA. TRBV21-1 is noted as a pseudogene. The length of the CDR3 is 18 residues.

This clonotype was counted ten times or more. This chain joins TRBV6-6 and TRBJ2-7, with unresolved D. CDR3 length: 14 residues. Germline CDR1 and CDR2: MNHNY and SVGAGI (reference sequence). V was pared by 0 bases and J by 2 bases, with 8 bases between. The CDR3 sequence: CASSYSGAAYEQYF. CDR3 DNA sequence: TGTGCCAGCAGTTACTCGGGCGCGGCCTACGAGCAGTACTTC.

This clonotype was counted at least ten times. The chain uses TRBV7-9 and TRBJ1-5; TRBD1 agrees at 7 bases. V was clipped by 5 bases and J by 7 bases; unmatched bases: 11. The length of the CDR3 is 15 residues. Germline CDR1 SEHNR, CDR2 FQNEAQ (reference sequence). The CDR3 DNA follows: TGTGCCAGCAGCCAAGAGACAGGGATTGACCAGCCCCAGCATTTT. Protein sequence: CASSQETGIDQPQHF.

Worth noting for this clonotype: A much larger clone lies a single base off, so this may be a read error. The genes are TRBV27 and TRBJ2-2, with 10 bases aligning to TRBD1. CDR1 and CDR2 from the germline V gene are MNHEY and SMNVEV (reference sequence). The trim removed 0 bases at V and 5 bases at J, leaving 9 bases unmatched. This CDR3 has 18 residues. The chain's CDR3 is CASSLSGTGVLETGELFF. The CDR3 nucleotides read TGTGCCAGCAGTTTATCCGGGACAGGGGTACTCGAAACCGGGGAGCTGTTTTTT.

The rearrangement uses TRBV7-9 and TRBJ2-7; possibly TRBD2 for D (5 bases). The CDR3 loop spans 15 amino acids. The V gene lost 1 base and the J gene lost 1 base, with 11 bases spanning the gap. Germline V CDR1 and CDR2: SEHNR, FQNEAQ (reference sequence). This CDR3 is CASSLGARLSYEQYF. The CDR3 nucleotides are TGTGCCAGCAGCTTAGGGGCCAGACTATCCTACGAGCAGTACTTC.

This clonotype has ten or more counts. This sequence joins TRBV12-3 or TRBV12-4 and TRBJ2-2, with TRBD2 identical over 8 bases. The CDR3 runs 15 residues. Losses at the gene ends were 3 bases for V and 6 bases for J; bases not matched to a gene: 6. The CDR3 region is CASSFQREYPGELFF. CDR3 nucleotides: TGTGCCAGCAGTTTCCAGCGGGAGTATCCCGGGGAGCTGTTTTTT.

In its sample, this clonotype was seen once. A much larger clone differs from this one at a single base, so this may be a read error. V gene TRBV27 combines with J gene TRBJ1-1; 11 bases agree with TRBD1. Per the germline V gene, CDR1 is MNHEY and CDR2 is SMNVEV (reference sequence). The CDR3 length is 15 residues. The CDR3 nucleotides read TGTGCCAGCAAGGACAGGGGGCATCCGGGCACTGAAGCTCTCTTT. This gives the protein CASKDRGHPGTEALF.

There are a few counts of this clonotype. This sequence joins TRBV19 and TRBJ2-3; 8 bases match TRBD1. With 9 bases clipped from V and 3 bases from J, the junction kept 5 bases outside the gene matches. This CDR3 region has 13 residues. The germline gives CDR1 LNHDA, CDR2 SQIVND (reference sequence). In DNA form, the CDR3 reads TGTGCCAGCTTGGACAGGGAGACAGATACGCAGTATTTT. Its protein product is CASLDRETDTQYF.

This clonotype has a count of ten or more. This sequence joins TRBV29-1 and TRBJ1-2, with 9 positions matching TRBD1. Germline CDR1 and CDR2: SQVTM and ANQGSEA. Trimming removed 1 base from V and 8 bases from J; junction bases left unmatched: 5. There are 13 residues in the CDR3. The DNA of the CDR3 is TGCAGCGTTGAAGTCGGGACAGGGCTCGGCTACACCTTC. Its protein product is CSVEVGTGLGYTF. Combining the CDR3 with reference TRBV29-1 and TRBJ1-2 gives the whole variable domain SAVISQKPSRDICQRGTSLTIQCQVDSQVTMMFWYRQQPGQSLTLIATANQGSEATYESGFVIDKFPISRPNLTFSTLTVSNMSPEDSSIYLCSVEVGTGLGYTFGSGTRLTVV.

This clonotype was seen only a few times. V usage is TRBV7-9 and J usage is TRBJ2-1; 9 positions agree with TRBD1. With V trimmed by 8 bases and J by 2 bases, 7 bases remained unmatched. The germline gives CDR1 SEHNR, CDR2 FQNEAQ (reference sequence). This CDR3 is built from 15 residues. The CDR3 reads CASSQGAGTYNEQFF. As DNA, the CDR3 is TGTGCCAGCTCACAGGGGGCTGGAACCTACAATGAGCAGTTCTTC. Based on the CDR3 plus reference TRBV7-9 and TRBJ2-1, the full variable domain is DTGVSQNPRHKITKRGQNVTFRCDPISEHNRLYWYRQTLGQGPEFLTYFQNEAQLEKSRLLSDRFSAERPKGSFSTLEIQRTEQGDSAMYLCASSQGAGTYNEQFFGPGTRLTVL.

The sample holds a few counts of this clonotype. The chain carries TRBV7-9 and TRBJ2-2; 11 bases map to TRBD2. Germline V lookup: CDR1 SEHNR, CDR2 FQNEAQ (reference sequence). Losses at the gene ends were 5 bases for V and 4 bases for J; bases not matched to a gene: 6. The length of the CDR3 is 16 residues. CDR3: CASSALAGDGTGELFF. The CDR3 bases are TGTGCCAGCAGCGCACTAGCGGGAGATGGCACCGGGGAGCTGTTTTTT.

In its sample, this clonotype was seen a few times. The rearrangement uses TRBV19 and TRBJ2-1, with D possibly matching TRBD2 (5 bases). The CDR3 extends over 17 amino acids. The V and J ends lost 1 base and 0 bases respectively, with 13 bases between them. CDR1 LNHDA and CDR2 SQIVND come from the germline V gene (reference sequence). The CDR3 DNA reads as TGTGCCAGTAGTATAGGGTCAGCGGAGAGCTCCTACAATGAGCAGTTCTTC. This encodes CASSIGSAESSYNEQFF. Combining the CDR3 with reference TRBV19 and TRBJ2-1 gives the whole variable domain DGGITQSPKYLFRKEGQNVTLSCEQNLNHDAMYWYRQDPGQGLRLIYYSQIVNDFQKGDIAEGYSVSREKKESFPLTVTSAQKNPTAFYLCASSIGSAESSYNEQFFGPGTRLTVL.

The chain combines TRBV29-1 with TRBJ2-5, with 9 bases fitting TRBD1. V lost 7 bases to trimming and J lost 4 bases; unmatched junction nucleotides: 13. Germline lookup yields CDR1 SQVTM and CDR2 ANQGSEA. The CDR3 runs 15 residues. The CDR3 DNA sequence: TGCAGCGCTGGCAGTGGCGGACAGGGGACAGAGACCCAGTACTTC. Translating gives CSAGSGGQGTETQYF.

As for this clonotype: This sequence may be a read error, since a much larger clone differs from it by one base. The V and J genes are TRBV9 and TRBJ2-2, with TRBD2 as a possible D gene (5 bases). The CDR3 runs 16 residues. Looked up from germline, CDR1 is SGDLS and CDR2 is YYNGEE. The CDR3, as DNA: TGTGCCAGCAGGAGCCCGGGTCAGTCGAACACCGGGGAGCTGTCTTTT. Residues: CASRSPGQSNTGELSF.

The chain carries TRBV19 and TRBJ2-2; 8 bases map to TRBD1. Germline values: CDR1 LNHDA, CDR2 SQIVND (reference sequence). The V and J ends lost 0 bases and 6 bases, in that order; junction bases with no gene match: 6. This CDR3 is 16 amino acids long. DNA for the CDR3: TGTGCCAGTAGTATAGACAGGGGGCCGGTCGCCGGGGAGCTGTTTTTT. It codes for CASSIDRGPVAGELFF.

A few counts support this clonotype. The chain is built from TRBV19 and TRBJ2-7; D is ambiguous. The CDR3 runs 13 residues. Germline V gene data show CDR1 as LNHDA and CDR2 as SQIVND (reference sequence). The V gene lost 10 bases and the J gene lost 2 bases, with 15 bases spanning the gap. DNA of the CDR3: TGTGCCATTTCCTGGATTGTAACCTACGAGCAGTACTTC. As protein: CAISWIVTYEQYF.

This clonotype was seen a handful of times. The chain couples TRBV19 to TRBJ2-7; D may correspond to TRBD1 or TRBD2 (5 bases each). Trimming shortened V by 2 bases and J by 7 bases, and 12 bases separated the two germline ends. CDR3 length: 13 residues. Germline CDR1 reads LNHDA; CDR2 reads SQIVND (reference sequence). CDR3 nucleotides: TGTGCCAGTAGTATAAACGAGGGGTTTGAGCAGTACTTC. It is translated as CASSINEGFEQYF.

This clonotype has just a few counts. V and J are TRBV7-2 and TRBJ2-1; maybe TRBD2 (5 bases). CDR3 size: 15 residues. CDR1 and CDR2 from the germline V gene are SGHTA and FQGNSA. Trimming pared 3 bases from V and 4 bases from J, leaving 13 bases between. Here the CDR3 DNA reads TGTGCCAGCAGCTTTCTCGGAGGAACATACAATGAGCAGTTCTTC. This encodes CASSFLGGTYNEQFF. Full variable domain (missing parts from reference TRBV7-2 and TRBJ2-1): GAGVSQSPSNKVTEKGKDVELRCDPISGHTALYWYRQSLGQGLEFLIYFQGNSAPDKSGLPSDRFSAERTGGSVSTLTIQRTQQEDSAVYLCASSFLGGTYNEQFFGPGTRLTVL.

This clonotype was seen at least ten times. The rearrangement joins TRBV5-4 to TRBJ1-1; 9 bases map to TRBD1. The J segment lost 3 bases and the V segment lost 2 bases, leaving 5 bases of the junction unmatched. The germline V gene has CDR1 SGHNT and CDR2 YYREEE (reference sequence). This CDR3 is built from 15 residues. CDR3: CASSFTGGWDTEAFF. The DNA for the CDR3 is TGTGCCAGCAGCTTTACAGGGGGCTGGGACACTGAAGCTTTCTTT.

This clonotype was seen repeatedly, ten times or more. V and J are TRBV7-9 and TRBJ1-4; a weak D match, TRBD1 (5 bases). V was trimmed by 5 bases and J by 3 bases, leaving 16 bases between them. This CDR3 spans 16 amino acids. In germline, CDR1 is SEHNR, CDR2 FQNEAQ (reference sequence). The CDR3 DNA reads TGTGCCAGCAGCGAACAGGTTCCGAGGGCTAATGAAAAACTGTTTTTT. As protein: CASSEQVPRANEKLFF.

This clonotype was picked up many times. CDR3 in DNA: TGTGCCAGCAGCTTATTCACAAATGGCTACACCTTC. Amino acid sequence: CASSLFTNGYTF. This chain connects TRBV7-2 to TRBJ1-2, with no clear D. Germline loops: CDR1 SGHTA, CDR2 FQGNSA. This CDR3 is built from 12 residues. Trimming removed 2 bases from V and 6 bases from J, with 7 bases in between.

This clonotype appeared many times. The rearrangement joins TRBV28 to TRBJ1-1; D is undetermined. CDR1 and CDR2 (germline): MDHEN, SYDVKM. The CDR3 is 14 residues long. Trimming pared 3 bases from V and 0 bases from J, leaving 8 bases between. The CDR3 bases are TGTGCCAGCAGTTTTTTAGCTATGAACACTGAAGCTTTCTTT. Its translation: CASSFLAMNTEAFF. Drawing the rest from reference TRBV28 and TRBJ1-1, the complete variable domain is DVKVTQSSRYLVKRTGEKVFLECVQDMDHENMFWYRQDPGLGLRLIYFSYDVKMKEKGDIPEGYSVSREKKERFSLILESASTNQTSMYLCASSFLAMNTEAFFGQGTRLTVV.

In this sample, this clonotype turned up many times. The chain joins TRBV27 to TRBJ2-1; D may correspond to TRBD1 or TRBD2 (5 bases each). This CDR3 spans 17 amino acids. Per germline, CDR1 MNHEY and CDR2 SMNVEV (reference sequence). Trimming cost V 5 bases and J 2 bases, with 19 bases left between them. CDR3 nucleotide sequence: TGTGCCAGCAGTCCAGCCGGGACCTATTCGCCCTACAATGAGCAGTTCTTC. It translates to CASSPAGTYSPYNEQFF.